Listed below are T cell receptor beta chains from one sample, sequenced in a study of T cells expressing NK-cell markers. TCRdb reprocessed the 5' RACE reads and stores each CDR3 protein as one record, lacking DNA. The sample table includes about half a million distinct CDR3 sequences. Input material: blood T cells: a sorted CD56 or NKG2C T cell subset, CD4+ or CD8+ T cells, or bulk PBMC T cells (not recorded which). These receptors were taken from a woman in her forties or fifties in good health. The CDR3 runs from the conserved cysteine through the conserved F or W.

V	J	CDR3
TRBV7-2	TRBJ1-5	CASSVRQGTQPQHF
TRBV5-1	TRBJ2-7	CASSSVGRAYEQYF
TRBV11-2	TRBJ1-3	CASSLDLGAGAFSGNTIYF
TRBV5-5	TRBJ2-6	CASSARFVSSGANVLTF
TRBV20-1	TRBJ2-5	CSARDFAPSSGVYQETQYF
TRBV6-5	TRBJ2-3	CASSYGPLNTDTQYF
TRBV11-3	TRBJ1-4	CASSLDTSKLFF
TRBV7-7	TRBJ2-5	CASSFIDRGPEETQYF
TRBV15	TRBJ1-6	CATSRDPQSPLHF
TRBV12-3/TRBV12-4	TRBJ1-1	CASSTNRNTEAFF
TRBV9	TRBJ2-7	CASSVGSTSYEQYF
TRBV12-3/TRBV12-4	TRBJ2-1	CASRLRPETSLYNEQFF
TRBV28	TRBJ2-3	CASIRGASVDTQYF
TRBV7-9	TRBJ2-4	CASSALRSGKNIQYF
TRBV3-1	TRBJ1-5	CASSQDGTFNQPQHF
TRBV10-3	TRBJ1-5	CAIRGQPSTPQHF
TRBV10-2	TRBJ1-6	CASTPQYNSPLHF
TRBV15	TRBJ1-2	CATSRDIGNPYGYTF
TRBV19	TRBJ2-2	CASSIDAPGSSAGELFF
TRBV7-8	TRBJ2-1	CASSRLEMIGFF
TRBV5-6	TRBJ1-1	CASSPTYRRFEAFF
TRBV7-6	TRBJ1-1	CASSSKWGTEAFF
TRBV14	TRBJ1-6	CASSQGLRGSSYNSPLHF
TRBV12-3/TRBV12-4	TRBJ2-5	CASRVAGGPQETQYF
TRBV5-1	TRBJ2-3	CASSLELSAGADTQYF
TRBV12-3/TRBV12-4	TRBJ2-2	CASSFGGRGAVF
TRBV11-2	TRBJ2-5	CASSHGTRVETQYF
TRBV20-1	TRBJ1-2	CSARTGDDYGYTF
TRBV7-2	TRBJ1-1	CASSLAPTGHTEAFF
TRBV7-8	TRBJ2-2	CASSLKWTLNTGELFF
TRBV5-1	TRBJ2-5	CASSPGTSGRTQETQYF
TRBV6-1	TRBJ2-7	CASQPRQGADEQYF
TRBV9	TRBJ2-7	CASSVDPGGREQYF
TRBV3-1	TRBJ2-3	CASSQVASGPTSTDTQYF
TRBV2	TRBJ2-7	CASSMSSVSYEQYF
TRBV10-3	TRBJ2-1	CATNENNEQFF
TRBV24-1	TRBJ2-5	CATSNPRVGETQYF
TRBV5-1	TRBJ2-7	CASSPPWMREARSSYEQYF
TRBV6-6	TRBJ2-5	CASSYPTTGRSQETQYF
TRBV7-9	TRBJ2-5	CASSSYLGEKETQYF